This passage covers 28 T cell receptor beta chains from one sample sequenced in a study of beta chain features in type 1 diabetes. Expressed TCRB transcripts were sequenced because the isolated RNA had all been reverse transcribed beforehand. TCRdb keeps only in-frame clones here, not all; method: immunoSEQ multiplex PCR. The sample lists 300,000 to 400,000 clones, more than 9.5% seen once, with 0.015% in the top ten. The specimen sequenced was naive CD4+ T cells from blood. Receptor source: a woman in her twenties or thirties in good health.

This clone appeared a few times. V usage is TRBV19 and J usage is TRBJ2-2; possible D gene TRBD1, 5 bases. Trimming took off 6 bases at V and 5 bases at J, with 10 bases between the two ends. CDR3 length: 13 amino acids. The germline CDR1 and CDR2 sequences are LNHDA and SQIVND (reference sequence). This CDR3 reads CASRARETGELFF. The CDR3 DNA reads TGTGCCAGTAGGGCCAGGGAAACCGGGGAGCTGTTTTTT.

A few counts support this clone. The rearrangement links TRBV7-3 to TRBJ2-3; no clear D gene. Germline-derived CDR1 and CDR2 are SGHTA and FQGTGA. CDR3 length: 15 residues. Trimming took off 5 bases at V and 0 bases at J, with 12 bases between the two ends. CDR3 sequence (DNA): TGTGCCAGCAGCCGTACATCTTCTAGCACAGATACGCAGTATTTT. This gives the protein CASSRTSSSTDTQYF.

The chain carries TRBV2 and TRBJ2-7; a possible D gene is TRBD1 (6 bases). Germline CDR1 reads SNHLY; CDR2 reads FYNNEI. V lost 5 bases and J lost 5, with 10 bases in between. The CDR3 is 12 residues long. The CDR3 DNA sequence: TGTGCCAGCAGTCCAGGGGTGGACGAGCAGTACTTC. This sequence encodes CASSPGVDEQYF.

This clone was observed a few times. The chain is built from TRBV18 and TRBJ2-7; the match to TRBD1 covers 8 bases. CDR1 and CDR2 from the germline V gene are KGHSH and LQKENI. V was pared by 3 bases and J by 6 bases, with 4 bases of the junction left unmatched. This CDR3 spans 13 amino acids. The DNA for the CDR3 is TGTGCCAGCTCACCGCAGGGGGCAGGCGAGCAGTACTTC. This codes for CASSPQGAGEQYF.

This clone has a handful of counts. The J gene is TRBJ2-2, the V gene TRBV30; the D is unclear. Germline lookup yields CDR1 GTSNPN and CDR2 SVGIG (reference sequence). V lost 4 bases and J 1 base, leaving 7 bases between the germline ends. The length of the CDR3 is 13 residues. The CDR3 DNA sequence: TGTGCCTGGAAGCCGGTGAACACCGGGGAGCTGTTTTTT. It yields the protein CAWKPVNTGELFF.

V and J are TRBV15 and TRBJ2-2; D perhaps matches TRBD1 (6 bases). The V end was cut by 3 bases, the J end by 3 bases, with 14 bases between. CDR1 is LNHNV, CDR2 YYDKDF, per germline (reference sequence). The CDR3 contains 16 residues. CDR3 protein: CATSRLDSGDTGELFF. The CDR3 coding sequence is TGTGCCACCAGCAGGCTGGACAGCGGCGACACCGGGGAGCTGTTTTTT.

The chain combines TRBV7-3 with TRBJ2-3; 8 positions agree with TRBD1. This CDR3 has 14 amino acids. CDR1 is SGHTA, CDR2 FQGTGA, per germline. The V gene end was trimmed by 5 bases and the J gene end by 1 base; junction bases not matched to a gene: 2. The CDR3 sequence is CASSPQGGTDTQYF. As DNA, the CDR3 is TGTGCCAGCAGCCCACAGGGGGGCACAGATACGCAGTATTTT. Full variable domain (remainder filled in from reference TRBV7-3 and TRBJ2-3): GAGVSQTPSNKVTEKGKYVELRCDPISGHTALYWYRQSLGQGPEFLIYFQGTGAADDSGLPNDRFFAVRPEGSVSTLKIQRTERGDSAVYLCASSPQGGTDTQYFGPGTRLTVL.

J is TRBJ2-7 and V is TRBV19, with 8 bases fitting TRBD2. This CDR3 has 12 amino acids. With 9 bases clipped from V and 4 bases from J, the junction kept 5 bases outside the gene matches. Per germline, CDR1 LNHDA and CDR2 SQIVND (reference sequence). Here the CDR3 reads CASSGSRYEQYF. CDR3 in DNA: TGTGCCAGCAGCGGGAGTAGATACGAGCAGTACTTC.

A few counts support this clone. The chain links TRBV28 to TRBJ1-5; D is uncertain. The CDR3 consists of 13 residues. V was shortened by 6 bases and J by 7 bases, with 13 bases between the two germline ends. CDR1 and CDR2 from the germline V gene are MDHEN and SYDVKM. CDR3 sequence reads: CASRKTPGQPQHF. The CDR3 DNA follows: TGTGCCAGCAGGAAGACTCCCGGGCAGCCCCAGCATTTT.

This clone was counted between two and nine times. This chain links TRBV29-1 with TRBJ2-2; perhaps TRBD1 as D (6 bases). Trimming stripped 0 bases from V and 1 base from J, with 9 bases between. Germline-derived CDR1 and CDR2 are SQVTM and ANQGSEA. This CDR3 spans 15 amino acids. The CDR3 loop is CSVEDRGRNTGELFF. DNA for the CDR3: TGCAGCGTTGAAGATAGGGGGAGGAACACCGGGGAGCTGTTTTTT.

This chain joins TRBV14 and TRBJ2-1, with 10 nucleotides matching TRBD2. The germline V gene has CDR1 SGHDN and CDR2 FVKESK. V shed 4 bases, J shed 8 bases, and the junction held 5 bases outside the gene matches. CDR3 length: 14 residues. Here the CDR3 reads CASSPQGTSDEQFF. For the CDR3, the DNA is TGTGCCAGCAGCCCGCAGGGGACTAGCGATGAGCAGTTCTTC.

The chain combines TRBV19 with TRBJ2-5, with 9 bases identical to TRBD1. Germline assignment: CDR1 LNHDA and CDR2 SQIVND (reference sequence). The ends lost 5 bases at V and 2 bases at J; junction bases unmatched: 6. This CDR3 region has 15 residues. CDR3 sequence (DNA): TGTGCCAGTAGTGTTTCGGACAGGGGACAAGAGACCCAGTACTTC. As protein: CASSVSDRGQETQYF.

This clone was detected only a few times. CDR3 DNA sequence: TGCGCCAGCAGCTTGGGGGACATTATGAACACTGAAGCTTTCTTT. This sequence encodes CASSLGDIMNTEAFF. The J gene is TRBJ1-1, the V gene TRBV5-1, with D possibly TRBD1 on 6 matching bases. V lost 0 bases, J lost 0 bases, and 9 bases lay in between. The length of the CDR3 is 15 residues. The germline CDR1 and CDR2 sequences are SGHRS and YFSETQ.

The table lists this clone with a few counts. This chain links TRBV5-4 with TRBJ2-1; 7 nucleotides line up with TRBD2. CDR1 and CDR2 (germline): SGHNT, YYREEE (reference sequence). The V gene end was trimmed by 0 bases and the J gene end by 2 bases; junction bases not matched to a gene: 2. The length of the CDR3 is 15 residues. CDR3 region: CASSLGRETYNEQFF. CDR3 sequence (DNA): TGTGCCAGCAGCTTGGGGCGGGAGACCTACAATGAGCAGTTCTTC.

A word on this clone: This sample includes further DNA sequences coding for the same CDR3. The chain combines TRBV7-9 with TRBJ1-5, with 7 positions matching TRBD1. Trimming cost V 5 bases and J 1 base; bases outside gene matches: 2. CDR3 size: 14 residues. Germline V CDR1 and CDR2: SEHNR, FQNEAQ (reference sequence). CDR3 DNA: TGTGCCAGCAGCCTCAGGGGGAGCAATCAGCCCCAGCATTTT. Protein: CASSLRGSNQPQHF.

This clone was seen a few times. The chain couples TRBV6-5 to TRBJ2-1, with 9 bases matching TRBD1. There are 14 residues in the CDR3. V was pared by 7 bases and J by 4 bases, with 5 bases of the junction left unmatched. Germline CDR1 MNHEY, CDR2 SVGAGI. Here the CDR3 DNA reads TGTGCCAGCACCCACAGGGGGCGTTACAATGAGCAGTTCTTC. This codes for CASTHRGRYNEQFF.

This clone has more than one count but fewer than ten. Here the CDR3 reads CASRRGRQNEQFF. DNA of the CDR3: TGTGCCAGCAGACGGGGGAGGCAAAATGAGCAGTTCTTC. This chain connects TRBV6-1 to TRBJ2-1; TRBD2 might be the D (6 bases). Between the trimmed V and J ends, which lost 6 bases and 7 bases, there was a span of 13 bases. Germline values: CDR1 MNHNS, CDR2 SASEGT. The CDR3 sequence is 13 residues long.

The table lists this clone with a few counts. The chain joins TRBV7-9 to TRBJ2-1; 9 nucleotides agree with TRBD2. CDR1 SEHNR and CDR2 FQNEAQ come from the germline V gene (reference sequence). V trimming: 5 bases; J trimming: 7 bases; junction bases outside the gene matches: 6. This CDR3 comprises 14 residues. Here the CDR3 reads CASSPAGGGNEQFF. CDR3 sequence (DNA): TGTGCCAGCAGCCCAGCGGGAGGAGGTAATGAGCAGTTCTTC.

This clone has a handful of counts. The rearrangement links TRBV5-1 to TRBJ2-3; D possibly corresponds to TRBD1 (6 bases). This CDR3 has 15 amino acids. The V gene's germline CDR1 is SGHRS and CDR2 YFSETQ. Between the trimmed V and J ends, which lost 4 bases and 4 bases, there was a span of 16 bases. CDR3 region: CASSPRGARADTQYF. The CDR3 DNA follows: TGCGCCAGCAGCCCCAGGGGAGCTCGGGCAGATACGCAGTATTTT.

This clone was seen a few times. The CDR3 reads CASSPYSPWTSGSQETQYF. As DNA, the CDR3 is TGTGCCAGCAGCCCTTACTCTCCCTGGACTAGCGGATCTCAAGAGACCCAGTACTTC. This rearrangement joins TRBV11-2 to TRBJ2-5; 10 bases are shared with TRBD2. V lost 5 bases, J lost 2 bases, and 17 bases stayed unmatched. Germline V gene data show CDR1 as SGHAT and CDR2 as FQNNGV. The CDR3 is made up of 19 amino acids.

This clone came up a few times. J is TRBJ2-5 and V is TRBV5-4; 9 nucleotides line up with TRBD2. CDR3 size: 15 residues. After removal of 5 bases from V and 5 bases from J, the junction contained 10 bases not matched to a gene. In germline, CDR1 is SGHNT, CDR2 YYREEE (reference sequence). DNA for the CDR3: TGTGCCAGCAGTCGATTAGCGGGAGACAAGGAGACCCAGTACTTC. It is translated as CASSRLAGDKETQYF. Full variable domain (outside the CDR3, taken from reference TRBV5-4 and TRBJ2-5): ETGVTQSPTHLIKTRGQQVTLRCSSQSGHNTVSWYQQALGQGPQFIFQYYREEENGRGNFPPRFSGLQFPNYSSELNVNALELDDSALYLCASSRLAGDKETQYFGPGTRLLVL.

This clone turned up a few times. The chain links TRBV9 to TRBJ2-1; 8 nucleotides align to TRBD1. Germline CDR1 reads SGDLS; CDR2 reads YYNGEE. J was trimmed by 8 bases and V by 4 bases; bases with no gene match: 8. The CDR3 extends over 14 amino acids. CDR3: CASSRGQVSDEQFF. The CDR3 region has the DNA TGTGCCAGCAGCAGGGGACAGGTATCCGATGAGCAGTTCTTC.

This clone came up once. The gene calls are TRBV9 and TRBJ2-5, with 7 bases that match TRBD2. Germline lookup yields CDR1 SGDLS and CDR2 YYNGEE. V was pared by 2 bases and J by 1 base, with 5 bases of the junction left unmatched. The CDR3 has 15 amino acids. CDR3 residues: CASSVGGRVQETQYF. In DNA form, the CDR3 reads TGTGCCAGCAGCGTGGGGGGGAGGGTCCAAGAGACCCAGTACTTC.

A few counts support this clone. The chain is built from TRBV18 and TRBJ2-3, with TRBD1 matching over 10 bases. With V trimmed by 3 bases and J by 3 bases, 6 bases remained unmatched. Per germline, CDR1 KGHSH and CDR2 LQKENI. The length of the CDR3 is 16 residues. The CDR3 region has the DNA TGTGCCAGCTCACCGAGGCCGGGACAGGGGACAGATACGCAGTATTTT. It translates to CASSPRPGQGTDTQYF.

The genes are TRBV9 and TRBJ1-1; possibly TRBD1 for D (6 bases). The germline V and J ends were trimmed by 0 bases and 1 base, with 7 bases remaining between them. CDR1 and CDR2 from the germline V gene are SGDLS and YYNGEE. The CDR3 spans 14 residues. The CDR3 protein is CASSVGGQNTEAFF. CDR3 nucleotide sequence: TGTGCCAGCAGCGTAGGGGGACAGAACACTGAAGCTTTCTTT.

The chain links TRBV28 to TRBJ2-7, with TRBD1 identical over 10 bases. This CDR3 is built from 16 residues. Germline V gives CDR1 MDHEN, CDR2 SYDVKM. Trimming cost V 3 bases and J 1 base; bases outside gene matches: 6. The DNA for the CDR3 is TGTGCCAGCAGTTTTGGGACAGGGGTGATATCCTACGAGCAGTACTTC. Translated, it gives CASSFGTGVISYEQYF.

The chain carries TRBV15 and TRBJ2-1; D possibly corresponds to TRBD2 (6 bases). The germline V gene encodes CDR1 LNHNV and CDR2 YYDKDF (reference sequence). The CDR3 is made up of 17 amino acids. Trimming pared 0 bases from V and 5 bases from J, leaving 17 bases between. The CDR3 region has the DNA TGTGCCACCAGCAGAGACGGGGGACGCAACAACAACAATGAGCAGTTCTTC. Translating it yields CATSRDGGRNNNNEQFF.

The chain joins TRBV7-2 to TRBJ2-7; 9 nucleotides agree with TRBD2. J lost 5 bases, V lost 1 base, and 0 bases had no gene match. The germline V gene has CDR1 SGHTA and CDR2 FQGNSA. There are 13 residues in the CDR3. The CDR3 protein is CASSLGLADEQYF. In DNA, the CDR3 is TGTGCCAGCAGCTTAGGACTAGCGGACGAGCAGTACTTC.